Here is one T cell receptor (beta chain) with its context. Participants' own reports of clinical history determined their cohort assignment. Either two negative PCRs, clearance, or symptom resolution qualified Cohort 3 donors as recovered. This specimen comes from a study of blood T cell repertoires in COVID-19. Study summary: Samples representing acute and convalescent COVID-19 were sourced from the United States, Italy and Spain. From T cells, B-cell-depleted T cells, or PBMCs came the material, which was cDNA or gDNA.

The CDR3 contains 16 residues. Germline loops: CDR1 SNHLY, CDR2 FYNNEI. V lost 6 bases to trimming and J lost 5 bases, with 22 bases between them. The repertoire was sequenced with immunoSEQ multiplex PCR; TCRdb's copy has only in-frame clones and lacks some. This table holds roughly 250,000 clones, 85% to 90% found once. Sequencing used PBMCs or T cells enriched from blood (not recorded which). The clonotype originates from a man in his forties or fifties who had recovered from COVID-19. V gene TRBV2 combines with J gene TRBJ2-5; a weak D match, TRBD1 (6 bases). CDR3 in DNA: TGTGCCAGCAGCCTAACAGGGTTAAGTTTGTGGGAGACCCAGTACTTC. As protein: CASSLTGLSLWETQYF.